This T cell receptor (beta chain) came from a study of blood T cell repertoires in COVID-19. Per the germline V gene, CDR1 is MGHRA and CDR2 is YSYEKL. CDR3 length equals 15 residues. Trimming pared 3 bases from V and 1 base from J, leaving 12 bases between. Seattle researchers signed up patients amid active infection and tracked them longitudinally. The data were produced by immunoSEQ multiplex PCR, yet TCRdb's version contains in-frame clones alone and is incomplete. The sample records 400,000 or so clones, 75% to 90% being singletons. This chain connects TRBV4-1 to TRBJ1-1; D is possibly TRBD1 (6 bases). Sequences were obtained from peripheral blood. The TCR originated in a woman aged 40 to 50 with COVID-19, enrolled during active disease. The DNA of the CDR3 is TGCGCCAGCAGCCATAGGGGGAGGGCGAACACTGAAGCTTTCTTT. Its protein is CASSHRGRANTEAFF.